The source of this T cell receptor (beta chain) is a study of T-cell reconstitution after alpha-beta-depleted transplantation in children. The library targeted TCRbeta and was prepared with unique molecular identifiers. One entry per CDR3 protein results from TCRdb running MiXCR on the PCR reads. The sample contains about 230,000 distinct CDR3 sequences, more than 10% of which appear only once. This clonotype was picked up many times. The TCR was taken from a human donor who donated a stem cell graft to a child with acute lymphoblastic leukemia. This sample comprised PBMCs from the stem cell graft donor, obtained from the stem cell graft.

CDR3 DNA sequence: TGCAGCGACCCCGGGACAGGGAAGACCCAGTACTTC. This translates into CSDPGTGKTQYF. This chain links TRBV29-1 with TRBJ2-5, with 9 positions matching TRBD1. This CDR3 region has 12 residues. V dropped 7 bases and J dropped 6; count of bases not matched to a gene: 6. CDR1 and CDR2 from the germline V gene are SQVTM and ANQGSEA.